This T cell receptor (beta chain) was sequenced during a study of Tregs in tolerant kidney transplant recipients. Overall study findings and caveats: Few patients were studied, so findings need validation in larger groups.

Unstimulated Tregs (CD4+CD25+CD127-) and CD4+CD25- non-Tregs were sorted from PBMCs. The CDR3 is 12 residues long. Germline CDR1 reads SEHNR; CDR2 reads FQNEAQ (reference sequence). V shed 5 bases and J shed 11 bases, with 15 bases lying between them. This clone was seen more than once but under ten times. Its antigen remains unidentified. Assay: immunoSEQ multiplex PCR; the TCRdb copy retains only in-frame clones and omits some. The sample holds 120,000 or so clones, 92% seen once. The clonotype comes from a human donor in good health. The sample consisted of CD4+ T cells from blood. This sequence joins TRBV7-9 and TRBJ1-1; D uncertain. CDR3: CASSPTETLAFF. CDR3 sequence (DNA): TGTGCCAGCAGCCCTACTGAAACTCTGGCTTTCTTT.